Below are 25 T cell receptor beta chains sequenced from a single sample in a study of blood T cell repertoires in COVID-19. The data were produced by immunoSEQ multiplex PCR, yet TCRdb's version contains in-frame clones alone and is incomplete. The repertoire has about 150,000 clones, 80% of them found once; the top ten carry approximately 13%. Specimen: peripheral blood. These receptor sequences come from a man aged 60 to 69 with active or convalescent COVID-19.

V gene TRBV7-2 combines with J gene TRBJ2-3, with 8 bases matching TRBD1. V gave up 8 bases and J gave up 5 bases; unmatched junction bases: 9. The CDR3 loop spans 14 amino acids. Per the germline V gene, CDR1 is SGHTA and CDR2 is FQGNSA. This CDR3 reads CASGYMTGEDTQYF. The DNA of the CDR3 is TGTGCCAGCGGATATATGACAGGGGAAGATACGCAGTATTTT.

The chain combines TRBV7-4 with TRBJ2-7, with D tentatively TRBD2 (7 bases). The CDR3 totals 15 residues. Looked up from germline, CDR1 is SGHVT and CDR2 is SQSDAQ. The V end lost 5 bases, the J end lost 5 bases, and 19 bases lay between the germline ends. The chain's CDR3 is CASSLPGGRINEQYF. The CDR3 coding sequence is TGTGCCAGCAGCCTCCCCGGGGGGCGAATAAACGAGCAGTACTTC.

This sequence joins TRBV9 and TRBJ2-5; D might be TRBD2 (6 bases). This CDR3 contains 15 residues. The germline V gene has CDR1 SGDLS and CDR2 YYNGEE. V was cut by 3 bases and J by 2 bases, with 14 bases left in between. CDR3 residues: CASSAYSGNQETQYF. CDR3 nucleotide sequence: TGTGCCAGCAGCGCGTATAGCGGAAATCAAGAGACCCAGTACTTC.

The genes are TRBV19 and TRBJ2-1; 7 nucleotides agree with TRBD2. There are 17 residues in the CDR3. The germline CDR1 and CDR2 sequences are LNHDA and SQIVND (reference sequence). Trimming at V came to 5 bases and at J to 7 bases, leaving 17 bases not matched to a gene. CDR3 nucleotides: TGTGCCAGTAGTTCCTTACCCACGGCTAGCGGCCCGAATGAGCAGTTCTTC. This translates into CASSSLPTASGPNEQFF.

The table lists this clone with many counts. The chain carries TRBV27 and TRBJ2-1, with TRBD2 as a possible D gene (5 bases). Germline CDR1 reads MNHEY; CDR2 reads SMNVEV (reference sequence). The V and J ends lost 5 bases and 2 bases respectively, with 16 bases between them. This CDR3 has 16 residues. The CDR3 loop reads CASSPVGGGAYNEQFF. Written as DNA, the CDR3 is TGTGCCAGCAGTCCCGTGGGCGGAGGCGCCTACAATGAGCAGTTCTTC.

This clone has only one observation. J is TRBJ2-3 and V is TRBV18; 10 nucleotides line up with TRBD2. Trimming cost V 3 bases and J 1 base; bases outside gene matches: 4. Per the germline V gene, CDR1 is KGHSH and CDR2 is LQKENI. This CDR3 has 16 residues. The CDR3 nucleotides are TGTGCCAGCTCACCCCCCGGACTAGCGGGCACAGATACGCAGTATTTT. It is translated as CASSPPGLAGTDTQYF. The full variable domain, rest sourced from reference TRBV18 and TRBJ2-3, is NAGVMQNPRHLVRRRGQEARLRCSPMKGHSHVYWYRQLPEEGLKFMVYLQKENIIDESGMPKERFSAEFPKEGPSILRIQQVVRGDSAAYFCASSPPGLAGTDTQYFGPGTRLTVL.

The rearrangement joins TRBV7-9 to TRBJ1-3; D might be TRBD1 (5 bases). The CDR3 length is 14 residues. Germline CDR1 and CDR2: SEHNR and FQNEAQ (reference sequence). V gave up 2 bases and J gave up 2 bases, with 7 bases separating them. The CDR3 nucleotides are TGTGCCAGCAGCTTAAAGGGGCCTGGAAACACCATATATTTT. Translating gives CASSLKGPGNTIYF.

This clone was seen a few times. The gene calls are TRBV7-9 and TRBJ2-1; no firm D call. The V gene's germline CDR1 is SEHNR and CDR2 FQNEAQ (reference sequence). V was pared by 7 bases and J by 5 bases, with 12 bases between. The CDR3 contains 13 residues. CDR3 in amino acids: CASIGLGDNEQFF. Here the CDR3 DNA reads TGTGCCAGCATTGGTCTAGGTGACAATGAGCAGTTCTTC.

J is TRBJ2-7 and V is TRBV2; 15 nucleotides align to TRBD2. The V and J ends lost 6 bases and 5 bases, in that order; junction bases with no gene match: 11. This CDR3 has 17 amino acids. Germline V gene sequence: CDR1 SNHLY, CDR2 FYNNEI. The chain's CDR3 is CASRAGTSGRPWDEQYF. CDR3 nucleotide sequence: TGTGCCAGCAGAGCCGGGACTAGCGGGAGGCCTTGGGACGAGCAGTACTTC.

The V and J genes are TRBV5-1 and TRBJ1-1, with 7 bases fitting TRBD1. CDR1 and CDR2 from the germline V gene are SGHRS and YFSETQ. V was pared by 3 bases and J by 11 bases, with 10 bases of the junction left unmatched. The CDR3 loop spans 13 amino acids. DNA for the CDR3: TGCGCCAGCAGCTCGGGGGACAGCCCCACGGCTTTCTTT. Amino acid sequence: CASSSGDSPTAFF.

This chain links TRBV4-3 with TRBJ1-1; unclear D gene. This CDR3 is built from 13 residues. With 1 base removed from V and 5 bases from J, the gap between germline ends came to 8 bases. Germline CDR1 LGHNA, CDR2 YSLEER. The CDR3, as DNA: TGCGCCAGCAGCCAAGCGAGGGAGACTGAAGCTTTCTTT. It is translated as CASSQARETEAFF.

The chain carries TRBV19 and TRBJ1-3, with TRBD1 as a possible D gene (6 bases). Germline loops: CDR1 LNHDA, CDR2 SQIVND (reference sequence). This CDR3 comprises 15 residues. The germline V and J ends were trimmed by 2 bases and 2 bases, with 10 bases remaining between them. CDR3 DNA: TGTGCCAGTAGTATACTGGCAGGGGCTGGAAACACCATATATTTT. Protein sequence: CASSILAGAGNTIYF.

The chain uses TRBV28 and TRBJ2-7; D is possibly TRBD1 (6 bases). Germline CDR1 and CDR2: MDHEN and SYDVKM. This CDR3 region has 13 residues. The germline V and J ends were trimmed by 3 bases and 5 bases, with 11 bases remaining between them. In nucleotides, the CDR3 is TGTGCCAGCAGTTTTCCAGGGGTCCACGAGCAGTACTTC. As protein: CASSFPGVHEQYF.

CDR3 loop: CASSIGSNTEAFF. In DNA, the CDR3 is TGTGCCAGCAGTATCGGGTCGAACACTGAAGCTTTCTTT. V usage is TRBV6-5 and J usage is TRBJ1-1; D call uncertain. Looked up from germline, CDR1 is MNHEY and CDR2 is SVGAGI. This CDR3 region has 13 residues. Trimming cost V 5 bases and J 1 base, with 8 bases left between them.

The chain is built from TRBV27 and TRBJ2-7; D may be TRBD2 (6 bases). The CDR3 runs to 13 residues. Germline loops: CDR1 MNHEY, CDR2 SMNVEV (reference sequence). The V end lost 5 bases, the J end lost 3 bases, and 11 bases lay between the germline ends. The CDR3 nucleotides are TGTGCCAGCAGTCCCGCGACTAGCTACGAGCAGTACTTC. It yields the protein CASSPATSYEQYF.

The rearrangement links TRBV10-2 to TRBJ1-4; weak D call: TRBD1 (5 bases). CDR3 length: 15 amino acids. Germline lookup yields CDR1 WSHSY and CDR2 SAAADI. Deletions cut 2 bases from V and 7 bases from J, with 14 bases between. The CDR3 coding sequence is TGCGCCAGCAGTGAGCCGGGGGACTTGGTTGAAAAACTGTTTTTT. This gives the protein CASSEPGDLVEKLFF.

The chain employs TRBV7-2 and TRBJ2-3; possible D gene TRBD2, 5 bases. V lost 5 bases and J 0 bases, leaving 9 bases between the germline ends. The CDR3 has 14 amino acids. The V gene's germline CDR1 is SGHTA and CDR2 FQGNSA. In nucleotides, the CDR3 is TGTGCCAGCAGCCGGAGCGGTAGCACAGATACGCAGTATTTT. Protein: CASSRSGSTDTQYF.

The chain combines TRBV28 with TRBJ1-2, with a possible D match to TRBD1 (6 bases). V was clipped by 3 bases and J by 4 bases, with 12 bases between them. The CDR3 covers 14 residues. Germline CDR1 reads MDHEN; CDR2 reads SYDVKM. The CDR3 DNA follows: TGTGCCAGCAGTTTTGGATTAGGGGGCTATGGCTACACCTTC. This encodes CASSFGLGGYGYTF.

CDR3 in amino acids: CATSVPRPPGYNEQFF. CDR3 in DNA: TGTGCCACCAGTGTCCCCCGGCCCCCGGGGTACAATGAGCAGTTCTTC. The V and J genes are TRBV24-1 and TRBJ2-1, with D possibly matching TRBD2 (5 bases). The CDR3 is made up of 16 amino acids. In germline, CDR1 is KGHDR, CDR2 SFDVKD. The V end was cut by 5 bases, the J end by 4 bases, with 17 bases between.

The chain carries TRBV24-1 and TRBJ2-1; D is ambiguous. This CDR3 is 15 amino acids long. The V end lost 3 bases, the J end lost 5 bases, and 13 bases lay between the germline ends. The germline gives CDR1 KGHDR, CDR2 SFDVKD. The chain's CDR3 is CATSDNPFRDNEQFF. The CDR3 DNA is TGTGCCACCAGTGATAATCCCTTCCGGGACAATGAGCAGTTCTTC.

CDR3 in DNA: TGTGCCAGCAGCCAAAGGGACAGGGTCTACACTGAAGCTTTCTTT. It is translated as CASSQRDRVYTEAFF. V is TRBV13 and J is TRBJ1-1; TRBD1 agrees at 9 bases. The germline gives CDR1 PRHDT, CDR2 FYEKMQ (reference sequence). CDR3 length equals 15 residues. V was pared by 5 bases and J by 3 bases, with 7 bases of the junction left unmatched.

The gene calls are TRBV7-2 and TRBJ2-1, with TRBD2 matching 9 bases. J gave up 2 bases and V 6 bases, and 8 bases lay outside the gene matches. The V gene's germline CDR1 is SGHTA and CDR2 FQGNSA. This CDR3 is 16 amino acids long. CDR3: CASRKGGGRAYNEQFF. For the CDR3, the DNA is TGTGCCAGCAGAAAAGGTGGCGGGAGGGCCTACAATGAGCAGTTCTTC.

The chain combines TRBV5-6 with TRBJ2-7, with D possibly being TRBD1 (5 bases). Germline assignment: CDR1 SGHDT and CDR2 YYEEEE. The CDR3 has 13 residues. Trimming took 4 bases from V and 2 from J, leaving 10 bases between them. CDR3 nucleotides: TGTGCCAGCAGCACGACAGTTACCTACGAGCAGTACTTC. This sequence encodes CASSTTVTYEQYF.

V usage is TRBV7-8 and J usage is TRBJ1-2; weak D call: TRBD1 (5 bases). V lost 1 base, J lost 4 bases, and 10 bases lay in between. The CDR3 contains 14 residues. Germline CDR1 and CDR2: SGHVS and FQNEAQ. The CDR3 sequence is CASSLVAGSYGYTF. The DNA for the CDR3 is TGTGCCAGCAGCTTAGTAGCAGGGTCCTATGGCTACACCTTC. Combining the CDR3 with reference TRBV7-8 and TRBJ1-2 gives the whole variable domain GAGVSQSPRYKVAKRGQDVALRCDPISGHVSLFWYQQALGQGPEFLTYFQNEAQLDKSGLPSDRFFAERPEGSVSTLKIQRTQQEDSAVYLCASSLVAGSYGYTFGSGTRLTVV.

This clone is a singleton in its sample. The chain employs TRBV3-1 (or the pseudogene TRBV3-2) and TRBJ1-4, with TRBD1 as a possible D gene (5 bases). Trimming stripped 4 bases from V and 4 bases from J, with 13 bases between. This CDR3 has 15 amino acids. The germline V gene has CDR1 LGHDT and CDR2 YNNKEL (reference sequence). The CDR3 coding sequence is TGTGCCAGCAGCCCCGGGGCGGGGCTTAATGAAAAACTGTTTTTT. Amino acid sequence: CASSPGAGLNEKLFF.